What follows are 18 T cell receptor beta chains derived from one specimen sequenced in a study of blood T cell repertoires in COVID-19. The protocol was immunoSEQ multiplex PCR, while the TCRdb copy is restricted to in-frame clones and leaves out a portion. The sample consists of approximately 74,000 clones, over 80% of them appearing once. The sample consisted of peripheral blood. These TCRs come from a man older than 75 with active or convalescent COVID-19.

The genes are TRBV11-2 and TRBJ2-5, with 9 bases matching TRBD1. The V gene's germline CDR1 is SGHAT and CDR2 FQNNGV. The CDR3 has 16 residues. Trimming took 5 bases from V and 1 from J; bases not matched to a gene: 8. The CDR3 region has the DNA TGTGCCAGCAGCACCGGGACAGGGTACCCCCAAGAGACCCAGTACTTC. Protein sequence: CASSTGTGYPQETQYF.

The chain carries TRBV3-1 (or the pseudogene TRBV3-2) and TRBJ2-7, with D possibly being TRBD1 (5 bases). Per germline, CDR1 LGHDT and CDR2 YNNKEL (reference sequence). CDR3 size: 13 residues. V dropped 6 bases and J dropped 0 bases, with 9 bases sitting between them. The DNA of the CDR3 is TGTGCCAGCAGTCGACAGTACTCCTACGAGCAGTACTTC. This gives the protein CASSRQYSYEQYF.

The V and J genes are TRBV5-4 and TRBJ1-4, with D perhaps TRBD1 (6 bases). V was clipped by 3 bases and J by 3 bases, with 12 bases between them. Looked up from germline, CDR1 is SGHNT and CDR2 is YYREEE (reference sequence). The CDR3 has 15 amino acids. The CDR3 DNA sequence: TGTGCCAGCAGCTATCAGGGGTCGGCTAATGAAAAACTGTTTTTT. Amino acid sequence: CASSYQGSANEKLFF.

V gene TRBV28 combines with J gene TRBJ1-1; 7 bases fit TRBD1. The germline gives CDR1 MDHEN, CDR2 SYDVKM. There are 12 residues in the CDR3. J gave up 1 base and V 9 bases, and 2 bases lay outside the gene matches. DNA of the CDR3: TGTGCCAGTTACAGGGGGAACACTGAAGCTTTCTTT. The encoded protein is CASYRGNTEAFF.

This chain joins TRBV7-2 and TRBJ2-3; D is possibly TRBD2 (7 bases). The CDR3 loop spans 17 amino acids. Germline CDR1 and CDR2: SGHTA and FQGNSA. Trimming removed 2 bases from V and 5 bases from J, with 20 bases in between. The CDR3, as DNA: TGTGCCAGCAGCTTACGTCGTGGGGGGGCGCTTCAAGATACGCAGTATTTT. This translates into CASSLRRGGALQDTQYF.

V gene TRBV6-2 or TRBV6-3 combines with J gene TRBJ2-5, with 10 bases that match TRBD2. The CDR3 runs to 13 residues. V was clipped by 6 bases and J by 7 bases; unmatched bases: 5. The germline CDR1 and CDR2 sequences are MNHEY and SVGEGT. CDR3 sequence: CASSSGLATTQYF. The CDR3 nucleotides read TGTGCCAGCAGCTCGGGACTAGCGACGACCCAGTACTTC.

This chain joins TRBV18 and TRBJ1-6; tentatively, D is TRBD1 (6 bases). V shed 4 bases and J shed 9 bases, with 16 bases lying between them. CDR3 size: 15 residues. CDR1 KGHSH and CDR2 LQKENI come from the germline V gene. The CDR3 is CASSQSDGGSSPLHF. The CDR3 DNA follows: TGTGCCAGCTCACAGTCGGATGGGGGCAGTTCACCCCTCCACTTT.

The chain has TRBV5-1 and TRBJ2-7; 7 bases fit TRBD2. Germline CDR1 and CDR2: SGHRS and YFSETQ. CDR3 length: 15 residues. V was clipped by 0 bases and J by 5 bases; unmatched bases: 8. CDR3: CASSLERAGRNEQYF. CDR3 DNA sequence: TGCGCCAGCAGCTTGGAACGAGCGGGGAGAAACGAGCAGTACTTC. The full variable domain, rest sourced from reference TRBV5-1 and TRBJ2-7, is KAGVTQTPRYLIKTRGQQVTLSCSPISGHRSVSWYQQTPGQGLQFLFEYFSETQRNKGNFPGRFSGRQFSNSRSEMNVSTLELGDSALYLCASSLERAGRNEQYFGPGTRLTVT.

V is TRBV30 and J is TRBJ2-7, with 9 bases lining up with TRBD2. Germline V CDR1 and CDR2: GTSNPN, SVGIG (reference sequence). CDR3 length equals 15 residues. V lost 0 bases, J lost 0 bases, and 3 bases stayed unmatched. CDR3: CAWSVPGLASYEQYF. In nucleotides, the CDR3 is TGTGCCTGGAGTGTACCGGGACTAGCCTCCTACGAGCAGTACTTC.

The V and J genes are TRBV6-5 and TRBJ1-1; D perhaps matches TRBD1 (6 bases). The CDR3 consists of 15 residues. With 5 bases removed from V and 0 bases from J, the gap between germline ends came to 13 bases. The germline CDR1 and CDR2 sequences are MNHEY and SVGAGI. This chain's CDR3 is CASSPGTLMNTEAFF. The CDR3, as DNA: TGTGCCAGCAGTCCTGGGACACTTATGAACACTGAAGCTTTCTTT.

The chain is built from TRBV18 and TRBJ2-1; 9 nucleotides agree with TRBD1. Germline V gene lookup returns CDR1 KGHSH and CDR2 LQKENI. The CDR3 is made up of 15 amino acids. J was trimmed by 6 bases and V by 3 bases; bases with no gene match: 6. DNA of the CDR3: TGTGCCAGCTCACCGGGACAGGGAACGGGCAATGAGCAGTTCTTC. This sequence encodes CASSPGQGTGNEQFF.

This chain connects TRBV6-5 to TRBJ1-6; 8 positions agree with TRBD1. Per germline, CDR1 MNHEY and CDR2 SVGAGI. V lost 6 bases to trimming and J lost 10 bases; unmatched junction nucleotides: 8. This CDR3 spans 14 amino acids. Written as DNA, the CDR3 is TGTGCCAGCAGCTTGGGACAGGACATCTCACCCCTCCACTTT. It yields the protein CASSLGQDISPLHF.

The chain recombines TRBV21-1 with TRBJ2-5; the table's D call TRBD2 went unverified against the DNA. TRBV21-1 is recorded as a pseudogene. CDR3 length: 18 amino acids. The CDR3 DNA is TGTGCCAGCAGCATCCAACTCGGACTAGCGGGGGGTCAAGAGACCCAGTACTTC. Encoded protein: CASSIQLGLAGGQETQYF.

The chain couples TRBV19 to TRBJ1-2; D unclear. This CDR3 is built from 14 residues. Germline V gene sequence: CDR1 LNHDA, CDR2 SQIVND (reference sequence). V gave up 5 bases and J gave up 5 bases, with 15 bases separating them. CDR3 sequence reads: CASSSREGSYGYTF. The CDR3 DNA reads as TGTGCCAGTAGTTCCCGGGAAGGATCGTATGGCTACACCTTC.

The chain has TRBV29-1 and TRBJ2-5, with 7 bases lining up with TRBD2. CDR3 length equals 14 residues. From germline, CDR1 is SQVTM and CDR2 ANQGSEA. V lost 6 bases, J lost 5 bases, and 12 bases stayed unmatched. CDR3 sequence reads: CSVDPGGGRETQYF. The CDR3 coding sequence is TGCAGCGTCGACCCCGGCGGGGGTCGGGAGACCCAGTACTTC.

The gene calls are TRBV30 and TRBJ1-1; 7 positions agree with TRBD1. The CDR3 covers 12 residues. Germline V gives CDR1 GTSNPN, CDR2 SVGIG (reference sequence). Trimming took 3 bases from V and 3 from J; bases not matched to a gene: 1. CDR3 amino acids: CAWRTGYTEAFF. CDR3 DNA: TGTGCCTGGAGGACAGGGTACACTGAAGCTTTCTTT. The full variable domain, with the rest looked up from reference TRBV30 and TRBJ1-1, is SQTIHQWPATLVQPVGSPLSLECTVEGTSNPNLYWYRQAAGRGLQLLFYSVGIGQISSEVPQNLSASRPQDRQFILSSKKLLLSDSGFYLCAWRTGYTEAFFGQGTRLTVV.

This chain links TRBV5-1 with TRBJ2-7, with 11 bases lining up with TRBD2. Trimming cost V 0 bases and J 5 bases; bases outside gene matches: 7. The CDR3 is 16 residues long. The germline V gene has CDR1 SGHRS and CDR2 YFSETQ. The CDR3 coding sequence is TGCGCCAGCAGCTTGGCCACGTCTAGCGGGAGGAACGAGCAGTACTTC. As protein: CASSLATSSGRNEQYF.

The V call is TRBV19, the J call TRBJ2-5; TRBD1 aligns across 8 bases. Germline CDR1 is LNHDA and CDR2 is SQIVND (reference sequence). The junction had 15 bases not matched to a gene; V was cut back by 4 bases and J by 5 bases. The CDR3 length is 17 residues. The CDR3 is CASSKGTGRAQMETQYF. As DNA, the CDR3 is TGTGCCAGTAGTAAAGGGACAGGAAGAGCCCAGATGGAGACCCAGTACTTC.